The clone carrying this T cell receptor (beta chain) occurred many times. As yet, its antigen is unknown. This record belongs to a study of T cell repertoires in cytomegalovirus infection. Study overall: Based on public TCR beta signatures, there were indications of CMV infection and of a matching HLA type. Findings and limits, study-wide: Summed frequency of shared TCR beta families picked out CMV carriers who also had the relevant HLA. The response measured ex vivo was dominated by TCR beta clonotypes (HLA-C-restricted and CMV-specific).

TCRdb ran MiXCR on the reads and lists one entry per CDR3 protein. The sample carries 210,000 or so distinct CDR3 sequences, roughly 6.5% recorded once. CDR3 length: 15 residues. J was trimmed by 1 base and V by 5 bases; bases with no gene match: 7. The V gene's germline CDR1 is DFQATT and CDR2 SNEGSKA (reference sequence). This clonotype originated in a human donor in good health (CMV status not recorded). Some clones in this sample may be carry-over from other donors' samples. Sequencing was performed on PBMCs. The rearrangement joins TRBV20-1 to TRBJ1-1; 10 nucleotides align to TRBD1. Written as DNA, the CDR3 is TGCAGTGCTCGACAGGGGGCAGTTAGGAACACTGAAGCTTTCTTT. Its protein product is CSARQGAVRNTEAFF.